One sample yielded the 19 T cell receptor beta chains listed below, sequenced in a study of T cell responses to AZD1222 COVID-19 vaccine. The table came from immunoSEQ multiplex PCR; TCRdb's copy has only in-frame clones and leaves some out. The sample includes 150,000 or so clones, around 94% of them seen just once. The sequenced sample was peripheral blood, obtained on day 0 of AZD1222 vaccination. The source is an adult in good health.

The V call is TRBV30, the J call TRBJ1-1, with TRBD1 identical over 10 bases. The germline V gene encodes CDR1 GTSNPN and CDR2 SVGIG (reference sequence). This CDR3 is 14 amino acids long. V lost 2 bases to trimming and J lost 4 bases; unmatched junction nucleotides: 4. The CDR3 here is CAWSRQGAVTEAFF. In nucleotides, the CDR3 is TGTGCCTGGAGTAGACAGGGGGCGGTCACTGAAGCTTTCTTT.

This clone appeared a few times. The V and J genes are TRBV24-1 and TRBJ2-2; D may be TRBD2 (6 bases). Germline CDR1 is KGHDR and CDR2 is SFDVKD. V was shortened by 6 bases and J by 4 bases, with 23 bases between the two germline ends. The CDR3 runs to 18 residues. CDR3 protein: CATSHSIGPRGITGELFF. DNA of the CDR3: TGTGCCACCAGTCATTCTATAGGCCCGCGGGGTATCACCGGGGAGCTGTTTTTT.

The chain uses TRBV11-2 and TRBJ1-5; the D is unclear. The CDR3 sequence is 13 residues long. CDR1 is SGHAT and CDR2 is FQNNGV in the germline V gene. V shed 5 bases and J shed 4 bases, with 9 bases lying between them. CDR3 sequence reads: CASSKDTNQPQHF. The CDR3 nucleotides are TGTGCCAGCAGCAAAGACACTAATCAGCCCCAGCATTTT.

The rearrangement joins TRBV27 to TRBJ2-3, with D tentatively TRBD1 or TRBD2 (5 bases each). This CDR3 contains 13 residues. The germline V and J ends were trimmed by 6 bases and 5 bases, with 12 bases remaining between them. CDR1 is MNHEY and CDR2 is SMNVEV in the germline V gene (reference sequence). CDR3 sequence (DNA): TGTGCCAGCAGGCAATGGGGGAGAGATACGCAGTATTTT. Translated, it gives CASRQWGRDTQYF.

The chain uses TRBV7-9 and TRBJ2-5; D is possibly TRBD2 (6 bases). Germline V gene data show CDR1 as SEHNR and CDR2 as FQNEAQ (reference sequence). This CDR3 is 15 amino acids long. With 2 bases removed from V and 7 bases from J, the gap between germline ends came to 17 bases. CDR3 in DNA: TGTGCCAGCAGCTTATTGGGGGAGGCCGCCGGGACCCAGTACTTC. Translation gives CASSLLGEAAGTQYF.

The chain carries TRBV27 and TRBJ1-1, with D possibly TRBD1 on 6 matching bases. V shed 3 bases and J shed 4 bases, with 15 bases lying between them. CDR3 length: 15 amino acids. Germline V lookup: CDR1 MNHEY, CDR2 SMNVEV (reference sequence). The CDR3 loop is CASSFVTPRGTEAFF. The CDR3 coding sequence is TGTGCCAGCAGTTTCGTAACCCCCAGGGGCACTGAAGCTTTCTTT.

V gene TRBV27 combines with J gene TRBJ1-5; D not certain. The CDR3 contains 14 residues. V lost 8 bases, J lost 2 bases, and 13 bases lay in between. Per the germline V gene, CDR1 is MNHEY and CDR2 is SMNVEV (reference sequence). The CDR3: CASSSGFCNQPQHF. The CDR3 DNA reads as TGTGCCAGCTCCTCGGGGTTCTGCAATCAGCCCCAGCATTTT.

V is TRBV7-8 and J is TRBJ1-5, with no clear D. This CDR3 is 15 amino acids long. V was pared by 3 bases and J by 0 bases, with 9 bases between. Germline V CDR1 and CDR2: SGHVS, FQNEAQ. CDR3 sequence reads: CASSFSVYSNQPQHF. Written as DNA, the CDR3 is TGTGCCAGCAGCTTTTCAGTCTATAGCAATCAGCCCCAGCATTTT.

The chain is built from TRBV18 and TRBJ1-1; no clear D gene. This CDR3 contains 12 residues. V shed 2 bases and J shed 1 base, with 2 bases lying between them. Germline V CDR1 and CDR2: KGHSH, LQKENI. The CDR3 nucleotides read TGTGCCAGCTCACCAGCGAACACTGAAGCTTTCTTT. Translation gives CASSPANTEAFF.

This clone was detected once. The chain joins TRBV7-9 to TRBJ1-3; the D is unclear. This CDR3 spans 16 amino acids. V dropped 5 bases and J dropped 5 bases, with 19 bases sitting between them. Per germline, CDR1 SEHNR and CDR2 FQNEAQ (reference sequence). CDR3 amino acids: CASSLTGAGPRNTIYF. CDR3 bases: TGTGCCAGCAGCCTGACGGGAGCAGGCCCGCGAAACACCATATATTTT. The full variable domain, completed using reference TRBV7-9 and TRBJ1-3, is DTGVSQNPRHKITKRGQNVTFRCDPISEHNRLYWYRQTLGQGPEFLTYFQNEAQLEKSRLLSDRFSAERPKGSFSTLEIQRTEQGDSAMYLCASSLTGAGPRNTIYFGEGSWLTVV.

In this sample, this clone turned up once. The chain is built from TRBV2 and TRBJ1-1; D is undetermined. Germline CDR1 and CDR2: SNHLY and FYNNEI. The CDR3 has 11 residues. V was cut by 7 bases and J by 5 bases, with 8 bases left in between. The chain's CDR3 is CASTHVTEAFF. In DNA form, the CDR3 reads TGTGCCAGCACCCACGTAACTGAAGCTTTCTTT.

The chain employs TRBV18 and TRBJ2-3; tentative D call: TRBD2 (5 bases). The germline V gene has CDR1 KGHSH and CDR2 LQKENI. The germline V and J ends were trimmed by 3 bases and 3 bases, with 16 bases remaining between them. The CDR3 is 16 residues long. The chain's CDR3 is CASSPAPGLDTDTQYF. The CDR3, as DNA: TGTGCCAGCTCACCCGCGCCCGGACTGGATACAGATACGCAGTATTTT.

The chain has TRBV19 and TRBJ1-1; no reliable D call. Trimming left V 0 bases short and J 0 bases short, with 8 bases between. The CDR3 extends over 15 amino acids. CDR1 and CDR2 (germline): LNHDA, SQIVND (reference sequence). The CDR3 region is CASSIDVWLNTEAFF. In nucleotides, the CDR3 is TGTGCCAGTAGTATAGACGTTTGGTTGAACACTGAAGCTTTCTTT.

The chain recombines TRBV29-1 with TRBJ2-5; D call uncertain. V was shortened by 5 bases and J by 5 bases, with 9 bases between the two germline ends. The germline CDR1 and CDR2 sequences are SQVTM and ANQGSEA. The CDR3 has 11 residues. The CDR3 loop reads CSVTTRETQYF. Written as DNA, the CDR3 is TGCAGCGTTACGACTCGGGAGACCCAGTACTTC.

The rearrangement links TRBV4-1 to TRBJ1-2, with 8 positions matching TRBD1. Germline loops: CDR1 MGHRA, CDR2 YSYEKL. V shed 0 bases, J shed 8 bases, and the junction held 14 bases outside the gene matches. The CDR3 runs 17 residues. The CDR3 reads CASSQEETGAIAWGYTF. The CDR3 bases are TGCGCCAGCAGCCAAGAAGAGACAGGGGCTATAGCGTGGGGCTACACCTTC.

The rearrangement links TRBV6-5 to TRBJ2-7; possibly TRBD1 for D (6 bases). The CDR3 has 14 residues. V lost 2 bases and J 4 bases, leaving 12 bases between the germline ends. Germline CDR1 MNHEY, CDR2 SVGAGI. The CDR3 bases are TGTGCCAGCAGTTACCAAACAGGGTCTTACGAGCAGTACTTC. It is translated as CASSYQTGSYEQYF.

The chain joins TRBV30 to TRBJ1-1; 10 positions agree with TRBD1. The CDR3 sequence is 14 residues long. The trim removed 2 bases at V and 6 bases at J, leaving 6 bases unmatched. Germline CDR1 and CDR2: GTSNPN and SVGIG (reference sequence). Written as DNA, the CDR3 is TGTGCCTGGAGTTCCGGGACAGGGGTCCCTGAAGCTTTCTTT. It encodes CAWSSGTGVPEAFF.

This CDR3 reads CASSAGTGGNQPQHF. DNA of the CDR3: TGCGCCAGCAGCGCTGGGACGGGGGGCAATCAGCCCCAGCATTTT. This chain uses TRBV5-1 with TRBJ1-5; maybe TRBD1 (5 bases). CDR1 is SGHRS, CDR2 YFSETQ, per germline. Trimming pared 4 bases from V and 2 bases from J, leaving 13 bases between. The CDR3 totals 15 residues.

The V and J genes are TRBV19 and TRBJ1-1; weak D call: TRBD1 (6 bases). The CDR3 runs 14 residues. Germline values: CDR1 LNHDA, CDR2 SQIVND (reference sequence). Deletions cut 6 bases from V and 5 bases from J, with 16 bases between. CDR3 sequence reads: CASRNGQLETEAFF. The CDR3 nucleotides are TGTGCCAGTAGAAATGGACAGCTGGAAACTGAAGCTTTCTTT.